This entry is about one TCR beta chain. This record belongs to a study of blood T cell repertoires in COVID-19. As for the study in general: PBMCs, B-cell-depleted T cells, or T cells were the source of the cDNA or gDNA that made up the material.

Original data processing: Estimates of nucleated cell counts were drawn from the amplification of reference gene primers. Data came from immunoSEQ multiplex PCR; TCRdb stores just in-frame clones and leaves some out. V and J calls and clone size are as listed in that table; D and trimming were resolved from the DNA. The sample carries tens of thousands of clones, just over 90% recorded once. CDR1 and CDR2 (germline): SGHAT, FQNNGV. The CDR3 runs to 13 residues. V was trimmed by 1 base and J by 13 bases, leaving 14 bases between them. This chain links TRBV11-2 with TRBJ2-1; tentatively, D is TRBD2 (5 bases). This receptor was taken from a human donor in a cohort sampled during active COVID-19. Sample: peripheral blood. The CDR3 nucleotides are TGTGCCAGCAGCTTAGGAGCGGTGGAGAACCAGTTCTTC. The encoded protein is CASSLGAVENQFF. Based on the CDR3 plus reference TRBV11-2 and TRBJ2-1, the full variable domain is EAGVAQSPRYKIIEKRQSVAFWCNPISGHATLYWYQQILGQGPKLLIQFQNNGVVDDSQLPKDRFSAERLKGVDSTLKIQPAKLEDSAVYLCASSLGAVENQFFGPGTRLTVL.